What follows are 31 T cell receptor beta chains derived from one specimen sequenced in a study of cytomegalovirus exposure and HLA in healthy donors (dated by TCRdb to about 2017). Receptor amplification or capture employed the immunoSEQ multiplex PCR assay. In TCRdb, the immuneACCESS table is reduced to in-frame sequences with V and J assigned. These tables do not hold every clone; where another copy was compared, an unresolved V gene accounts for under half, and the others remain unexplained. The sample profile shows about 140,000 clones; approximately 90% of them were found once. The ten largest clones represent 0.55% to 0.8% of the sample. Sequencing was done on a sample of PBMCs. These receptors were obtained from a man aged 18 to 29 in good health and CMV-seronegative.

This chain connects TRBV4-1 to TRBJ1-4, with D maybe TRBD1 (5 bases). V lost 2 bases to trimming and J lost 6 bases, with 10 bases between them. Germline V gene sequence: CDR1 MGHRA, CDR2 YSYEKL. The CDR3 is 14 amino acids. The CDR3 nucleotides are TGCGCCAGCAGCCAAAGGTGGGGGGATGAAAAACTGTTTTTT. Amino acid sequence: CASSQRWGDEKLFF.

Points on this clone: The junction and the germline gene differ at one end; a read error may be behind it. V usage is TRBV5-1 and J usage is TRBJ2-1; D possibly corresponds to TRBD1 (5 bases). CDR3 length: 13 residues. Germline assignment: CDR1 SGHRS and CDR2 YFSETQ. CDR3 sequence: CASSLGPGNEQFF. CDR3 coding DNA: TGCGCCAGCAGTTTGGGGCCCGGGAATGAGCAGTTCTTC. The whole variable domain, remainder taken from reference TRBV5-1 and TRBJ2-1, is KAGVTQTPRYLIKTRGQQVTLSCSPISGHRSVSWYQQTPGQGLQFLFEYFSETQRNKGNFPGRFSGRQFSNSRSEMNVSTLELGDSALYLCASSLGPGNEQFFGPGTRLTVL.

CDR3 DNA sequence: TGTGCCAGCAGTACCTTCAACGGCAATGAGCAGTTCTTC. Protein sequence: CASSTFNGNEQFF. J is TRBJ2-1 and V is TRBV27; D remains ambiguous. The CDR3 is 13 residues long. Germline CDR1 reads MNHEY; CDR2 reads SMNVEV (reference sequence). Trimming removed 5 bases at V and 6 bases at J, with 11 bases between.

This clone was recorded once. The chain joins TRBV6-5 to TRBJ2-1; 9 nucleotides line up with TRBD2. The CDR3 length is 16 residues. V dropped 0 bases and J dropped 7; count of bases not matched to a gene: 7. Germline values: CDR1 MNHEY, CDR2 SVGAGI. CDR3 sequence (DNA): TGTGCCAGCAGTTACTCGGTGCTAGCGGGAATGAATGAGCAGTTCTTC. It yields the protein CASSYSVLAGMNEQFF.

V and J are TRBV10-1 and TRBJ2-2; weak D call: TRBD2 (5 bases). V was cut by 3 bases and J by 6 bases, with 11 bases left in between. From germline, CDR1 is WNHNN and CDR2 SYGVQD (reference sequence). This CDR3 comprises 14 residues. The CDR3 reads CASSDGSGPGELFF. The CDR3 DNA is TGCGCCAGCAGTGATGGGAGTGGGCCCGGGGAGCTGTTTTTT.

V is TRBV21-1 and J is TRBJ2-1; the D call TRBD2 from the table was never checked on the DNA. TRBV21-1 is given as a pseudogene. This CDR3 spans 16 amino acids. This CDR3 is CASSKAGLAVYNEQFF. The CDR3, as DNA: TGTGCCAGCAGCAAAGCGGGACTAGCGGTGTACAATGAGCAGTTCTTC.

The chain recombines TRBV7-2 with TRBJ1-6; TRBD1 agrees at 9 bases. The CDR3 contains 16 residues. The junction had 9 bases not matched to a gene; V was cut back by 5 bases and J by 7 bases. Germline values: CDR1 SGHTA, CDR2 FQGNSA. The CDR3 loop reads CASSPWGQGQNSPLHF. In DNA, the CDR3 is TGTGCCAGCAGCCCTTGGGGACAGGGACAAAATTCACCCCTCCACTTT.

This chain uses TRBV5-1 with TRBJ2-3; TRBD2 is a possible D gene (6 bases). This CDR3 has 15 residues. Germline assignment: CDR1 SGHRS and CDR2 YFSETQ. V lost 3 bases and J lost 0, with 11 bases in between. CDR3 DNA: TGCGCCAGCAGCTCTACCGGGACTAGCACAGATACGCAGTATTTT. It specifies CASSSTGTSTDTQYF.

The rearrangement joins TRBV18 to TRBJ1-1; maybe TRBD1 (6 bases). Germline V gene sequence: CDR1 KGHSH, CDR2 LQKENI. Trimming stripped 1 base from V and 5 bases from J, with 20 bases between. The CDR3 loop spans 17 amino acids. The CDR3 sequence is CASSPRGGRGARTEAFF. The CDR3, as DNA: TGTGCCAGCTCACCACGCGGGGGGCGGGGGGCGAGGACTGAAGCTTTCTTT.

This sequence joins TRBV19 and TRBJ2-1, with TRBD1 matching over 9 bases. With V trimmed by 3 bases and J by 4 bases, 7 bases remained unmatched. Germline CDR1 LNHDA, CDR2 SQIVND (reference sequence). This CDR3 is 16 amino acids long. For the CDR3, the DNA is TGTGCCAGTAGTATCCGTACAGGGGGCGCGTACAATGAGCAGTTCTTC. It translates to CASSIRTGGAYNEQFF. The full variable domain, completed using reference TRBV19 and TRBJ2-1, is DGGITQSPKYLFRKEGQNVTLSCEQNLNHDAMYWYRQDPGQGLRLIYYSQIVNDFQKGDIAEGYSVSREKKESFPLTVTSAQKNPTAFYLCASSIRTGGAYNEQFFGPGTRLTVL.

The chain joins TRBV28 to TRBJ1-2; 12 nucleotides agree with TRBD1. Germline CDR1 and CDR2: MDHEN and SYDVKM. The V segment lost 4 bases and the J segment 7 bases; nucleotides outside the gene matches: 7. The CDR3 covers 15 residues. In DNA form, the CDR3 reads TGTGCCAGCAGTTGGGGGACAGGGGGCGCGGTTGGCTACACCTTC. Translated: CASSWGTGGAVGYTF.

The gene calls are TRBV7-2 and TRBJ2-2, with 9 bases lining up with TRBD2. CDR1 SGHTA and CDR2 FQGNSA come from the germline V gene. This CDR3 spans 16 amino acids. The V and J ends lost 1 base and 4 bases, in that order; junction bases with no gene match: 4. The CDR3 DNA follows: TGTGCCAGCAGCTTAGATAGCGGGAGTAGCACCGGGGAGCTGTTTTTT. It is translated as CASSLDSGSSTGELFF.

V and J are TRBV29-1 and TRBJ1-2; TRBD1 is a possible D gene (5 bases). This CDR3 is 13 amino acids long. CDR1 SQVTM and CDR2 ANQGSEA come from the germline V gene. The V gene lost 0 bases and the J gene lost 13 bases, with 18 bases spanning the gap. In nucleotides, the CDR3 is TGCAGCGTTGAAGATAGACAGCCCCAAGGCGCCACCTTC. Its translation is CSVEDRQPQGATF.

J is TRBJ2-7 and V is TRBV13; the D gene is possibly TRBD2 (7 bases). Trimming stripped 5 bases from V and 10 bases from J, with 15 bases between. This CDR3 region has 12 residues. Germline-derived CDR1 and CDR2 are PRHDT and FYEKMQ (reference sequence). CDR3 nucleotides: TGTGCCAGCAGCCCCCTGGGGGGGCAACAGTACGTC. It codes for CASSPLGGQQYV.

CDR3 protein: CASIIAAGDSSEQFF. The CDR3, as DNA: TGTGCCAGCATTATAGCGGCGGGAGATTCCAGTGAGCAGTTCTTC. This chain links TRBV2 with TRBJ2-1, with 7 nucleotides matching TRBD2. V trimming: 7 bases; J trimming: 9 bases; junction bases outside the gene matches: 15. CDR1 and CDR2 from the germline V gene are SNHLY and FYNNEI. The CDR3 is made up of 15 amino acids.

The gene calls are TRBV9 and TRBJ1-3; D remains ambiguous. This CDR3 region has 14 residues. V shed 0 bases and J shed 4 bases, with 8 bases lying between them. Germline values: CDR1 SGDLS, CDR2 YYNGEE. CDR3 region: CASSVEARGNTIYF. CDR3 coding DNA: TGTGCCAGCAGCGTAGAAGCCAGGGGAAACACCATATATTTT.

The rearrangement links TRBV28 to TRBJ2-2; D call uncertain. The CDR3 has 14 amino acids. The germline gives CDR1 MDHEN, CDR2 SYDVKM. Trimming took off 6 bases at V and 4 bases at J, with 12 bases between the two ends. The CDR3: CASSPPTVTGELFF. The CDR3 DNA is TGTGCCAGCAGCCCACCCACGGTCACCGGGGAGCTGTTTTTT.

This clone was observed at least ten times. The genes are TRBV19 and TRBJ1-2; TRBD1 matches at 11 bases. The CDR3 is 17 residues long. Looked up from germline, CDR1 is LNHDA and CDR2 is SQIVND (reference sequence). With V trimmed by 7 bases and J by 4 bases, 14 bases remained unmatched. DNA of the CDR3: TGTGCCAGTACCAGACTTCAAGACGGGACAGGGGGCTATGGCTACACCTTC. Translating gives CASTRLQDGTGGYGYTF.

The chain couples TRBV27 to TRBJ2-5, with D possibly TRBD1 on 5 matching bases. Germline CDR1 and CDR2: MNHEY and SMNVEV (reference sequence). V was cut by 5 bases and J by 1 base, with 17 bases left in between. The CDR3 consists of 16 residues. CDR3 sequence reads: CASSHRTSGRQETQYF. CDR3 bases: TGTGCCAGCAGTCACCGGACATCGGGCCGCCAAGAGACCCAGTACTTC.

The genes are TRBV18 and TRBJ2-2; D not resolved. CDR3 length equals 14 residues. V was trimmed by 1 base and J by 1 base, leaving 4 bases between them. The germline V gene encodes CDR1 KGHSH and CDR2 LQKENI. CDR3 DNA sequence: TGTGCCAGCTCACCACTCAAGAACACCGGGGAGCTGTTTTTT. Translated, it gives CASSPLKNTGELFF.

V is TRBV21-1 and J is TRBJ1-3; the DNA was not compared with TRBD1, the D call given in the table. TRBV21-1 is a pseudogene locus. The CDR3 runs 15 residues. CDR3 nucleotides: TGTGCCAGCAGCAAAGACAGTTACTCTGGAAACACCATATATTTT. Translated: CASSKDSYSGNTIYF.

The chain employs TRBV6-1 and TRBJ1-5; 8 nucleotides line up with TRBD1. Germline CDR1 reads MNHNS; CDR2 reads SASEGT. The CDR3 runs to 15 residues. V shed 6 bases, J shed 1 base, and the junction held 5 bases outside the gene matches. CDR3 region: CASRRGQASNQPQHF. Written as DNA, the CDR3 is TGTGCCAGCAGGAGGGGACAGGCGAGCAATCAGCCCCAGCATTTT.

CDR3 sequence (DNA): TGTGCCAGCAGGAGGGGGTCGGATACGCAGTATTTT. Encoded protein: CASRRGSDTQYF. V and J are TRBV5-6 and TRBJ2-3; D may be TRBD1 (6 bases). CDR1 and CDR2 (germline): SGHDT, YYEEEE. V lost 5 bases to trimming and J lost 6 bases, with 10 bases between them. The CDR3 has 12 residues.

The rearrangement links TRBV27 to TRBJ1-2; TRBD1 matches 10 bases. The ends lost 5 bases at V and 4 bases at J; junction bases unmatched: 4. The CDR3 covers 14 residues. The germline V gene encodes CDR1 MNHEY and CDR2 SMNVEV (reference sequence). Here the CDR3 DNA reads TGTGCCAGCAGTGAACGGGACAGGGGCTATGGCTACACCTTC. This encodes CASSERDRGYGYTF.

The rearrangement joins TRBV9 to TRBJ2-7, with 10 bases lining up with TRBD1. Germline CDR1 and CDR2: SGDLS and YYNGEE. The J segment lost 0 bases and the V segment lost 3 bases, leaving 3 bases of the junction unmatched. This CDR3 region has 15 residues. The CDR3 region is CASSERDRGSYEQYF. The CDR3 DNA follows: TGTGCCAGCAGCGAGCGGGACAGGGGCTCCTACGAGCAGTACTTC.

The V and J genes are TRBV5-1 and TRBJ2-7; D not resolved. The CDR3 is 17 amino acids. Germline CDR1 SGHRS, CDR2 YFSETQ. V was cut by 0 bases and J by 0 bases, with 16 bases left in between. The DNA of the CDR3 is TGCGCCAGCAGCTTGGTCACAACGGAGAGAAGCTCCTACGAGCAGTACGTC. Translated, it gives CASSLVTTERSSYEQYV.

V usage is TRBV21-1 and J usage is TRBJ2-7; the D call in the table, TRBD1, was not verified against the DNA. TRBV21-1 is flagged as a pseudogene. This CDR3 comprises 15 residues. The DNA of the CDR3 is TGTGCCAGCAGCATACCGGGACAGGGTACCTACGAGCAGTACTTC. Translation: CASSIPGQGTYEQYF.

The chain couples TRBV27 to TRBJ2-5; no clear D. V was pared by 1 base and J by 4 bases, with 7 bases between. The CDR3 runs 13 residues. The germline V gene encodes CDR1 MNHEY and CDR2 SMNVEV (reference sequence). The CDR3 spells CASSLYSGETQYF. The DNA for the CDR3 is TGTGCCAGCAGTTTATACTCGGGAGAGACCCAGTACTTC.

The V gene is TRBV4-1, the J gene TRBJ2-6, with a possible D match to TRBD2 (5 bases). V was pared by 0 bases and J by 0 bases, with 6 bases between. The CDR3 spans 16 residues. The germline CDR1 and CDR2 sequences are MGHRA and YSYEKL. The CDR3 DNA reads as TGCGCCAGCAGCCAAGAGAGGGACTCTGGGGCCAACGTCCTGACTTTC. Translated: CASSQERDSGANVLTF.

This chain links TRBV5-5 with TRBJ2-3; D gene unclear. This CDR3 spans 14 amino acids. CDR1 SGHKS and CDR2 YYEKEE come from the germline V gene (reference sequence). The V gene lost 0 bases and the J gene lost 5 bases, with 10 bases spanning the gap. This CDR3 is CASSLVPRGDTQYF. For the CDR3, the DNA is TGTGCCAGCAGCTTGGTACCCCGCGGAGATACGCAGTATTTT. The whole variable domain, filled in from reference TRBV5-5 and TRBJ2-3, reads DAGVTQSPTHLIKTRGQQVTLRCSPISGHKSVSWYQQVLGQGPQFIFQYYEKEERGRGNFPDRFSARQFPNYSSELNVNALLLGDSALYLCASSLVPRGDTQYFGPGTRLTVL.

The CDR3 loop reads CASRPGQGAPGELFF. CDR3 nucleotides: TGTGCCAGCAGACCGGGACAGGGAGCCCCCGGGGAGCTGTTTTTT. The chain recombines TRBV11-3 with TRBJ2-2; TRBD1 agrees at 9 bases. The CDR3 contains 15 residues. Germline V lookup: CDR1 SGHNT, CDR2 YENEEA. J gave up 6 bases and V 6 bases, and 8 bases lay outside the gene matches.